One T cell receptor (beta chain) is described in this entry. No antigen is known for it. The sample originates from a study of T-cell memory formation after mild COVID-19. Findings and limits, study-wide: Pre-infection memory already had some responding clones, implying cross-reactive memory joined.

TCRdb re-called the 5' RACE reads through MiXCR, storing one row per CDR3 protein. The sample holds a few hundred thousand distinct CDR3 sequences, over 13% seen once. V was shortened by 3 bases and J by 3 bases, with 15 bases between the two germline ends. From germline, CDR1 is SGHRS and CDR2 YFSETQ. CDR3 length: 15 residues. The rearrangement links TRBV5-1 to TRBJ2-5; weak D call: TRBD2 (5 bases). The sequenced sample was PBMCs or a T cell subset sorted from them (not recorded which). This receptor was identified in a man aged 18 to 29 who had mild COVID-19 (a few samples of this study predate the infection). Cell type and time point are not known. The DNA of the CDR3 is TGCGCCAGCAGCTCCCTCGGGGTATTAGAAGAGACCCAGTACTTC. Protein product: CASSSLGVLEETQYF.